These T cell receptor beta chains were read from a single sample in a study of T cell responses to AZD1222 COVID-19 vaccine. Clones were sequenced by immunoSEQ multiplex PCR, and TCRdb holds only the in-frame ones, with some missing. This table has 130,000 or so clones, about 90% appearing once. This sample comprised peripheral blood, obtained on day 0 of AZD1222 vaccination. Receptors originate from an adult in good health. CDR3s include the opening cysteine and the closing phenylalanine or tryptophan. The D gene is left open where the match is weak. Only part of the rows carry a size: once, few, many, or a class if the clone is expanded.

j_gene,d_gene,abundance,v_gene,CDR3aa,CDR3nt
TRBJ1-2,TRBD1,.,TRBV6-5,CASSSDRGLYGYTF,TGTGCCAGCAGCTCGGACAGGGGGCTCTATGGCTACACCTTC
TRBJ2-3,.,.,TRBV3-1/TRBV3-2,CASSQEASTQYF,TGTGCCAGCAGCCAAGAGGCGTCGACGCAGTATTTT
TRBJ1-2,.,.,TRBV5-4,CASSSMDGYYGYTF,TGTGCCAGCAGCTCCATGGACGGCTACTATGGCTACACCTTC
TRBJ2-5,.,.,TRBV18,CASSPPLDRYQETQYF,TGTGCCAGCTCCCCACCTCTAGATAGGTACCAAGAGACCCAGTACTTC
TRBJ1-1,.,.,TRBV7-2,CASSTRGDTEAFF,TGTGCCAGCAGCACCCGGGGAGACACTGAAGCTTTCTTT
TRBJ2-5,TRBD2,few,TRBV5-4,CASTSGTTQETQYF,TGTGCCAGCACCTCCGGGACTACCCAAGAGACCCAGTACTTC
TRBJ2-3,.,.,TRBV7-3,CASSLTGSRSDTQYF,TGTGCCAGCAGCTTAACGGGGTCGCGTTCAGATACGCAGTATTTT
TRBJ2-3,.,.,TRBV29-1,CSVEDRDSFSTDTQYF,TGCAGCGTTGAAGATCGGGACTCCTTTAGCACAGATACGCAGTATTTT
TRBJ1-2,TRBD1,.,TRBV9,CASKGTTGTGLMGGYTF,TGTGCCAGCAAGGGGACGACCGGGACAGGGCTCATGGGGGGCTACACCTTC
TRBJ2-2,TRBD1,once,TRBV2,CASRGQGVGELFF,TGTGCCAGCAGGGGACAGGGTGTCGGGGAGCTGTTTTTT
TRBJ1-1,TRBD1,.,TRBV6-1,CASSEDRGFLNTEAFF,TGTGCCAGCAGTGAAGACAGGGGATTCCTGAACACTGAAGCTTTCTTT
TRBJ1-3,.,.,TRBV5-4,CASSSSGRGGGNTIYF,TGTGCCAGCAGCTCCTCTGGGAGGGGTGGCGGAAACACCATATATTTT
TRBJ1-5,.,.,TRBV5-8,CASSLEQGGDQPQHF,TGTGCCAGCAGCTTGGAACAGGGCGGGGATCAGCCCCAGCATTTT
TRBJ1-1,TRBD1,.,TRBV18,CASSPDRGRATEAFF,TGTGCCAGCTCACCAGACAGGGGACGGGCCACTGAAGCTTTCTTT
TRBJ1-5,.,.,TRBV5-4,CASSLGILRSNQPQHF,TGTGCCAGCAGCTTGGGTATCTTAAGGAGCAATCAGCCCCAGCATTTT
TRBJ1-2,TRBD1,.,TRBV6-5,CASSQPGTGFYTF,TGTGCCAGCAGTCAACCCGGGACAGGGTTTTACACCTTC
TRBJ2-2,.,.,TRBV5-1,CASSLAGENTGELFF,TGCGCCAGCAGCTTGGCAGGGGAGAACACCGGGGAGCTGTTTTTT
TRBJ1-2,TRBD1,.,TRBV6-6,CASSRQGTNYGYTF,TGTGCCAGCAGTAGACAGGGGACTAACTATGGCTACACCTTC
TRBJ1-2,.,.,TRBV4-1,CASSQESGFSYGYTF,TGCGCCAGCAGCCAAGAGTCGGGGTTCAGCTATGGCTACACCTTC
TRBJ1-2,TRBD1,.,TRBV7-2,CASSLIPGQKNYGYTF,TGTGCCAGCAGCTTAATCCCGGGACAGAAAAACTATGGCTACACCTTC
TRBJ2-5,TRBD2,.,TRBV11-3,CASSLSAGGRRQETQYF,TGTGCCAGCAGCCTCTCGGCGGGAGGGCGCCGGCAAGAGACCCAGTACTTC
TRBJ1-2,.,once,TRBV28,CASSTGKGGYTF,TGTGCCAGCAGTACAGGGAAGGGTGGCTACACCTTC
TRBJ1-4,.,.,TRBV6-5,CASGLGGMDEKLFF,TGTGCCAGCGGGCTGGGGGGGATGGATGAAAAACTGTTTTTT
TRBJ1-2,.,.,TRBV10-3,CATRPALTIYGYTF,TGTGCCACACGACCCGCTCTAACTATCTATGGCTACACCTTC
TRBJ2-2,.,.,TRBV24-1,CATRDGGPSSGELFF,TGTGCCACCAGAGATGGGGGGCCCAGCAGCGGGGAGCTGTTTTTT
TRBJ1-1,.,.,TRBV6-5,CASSYSTKIDTEAFF,TGTGCCAGCAGTTACTCGACAAAGATCGACACTGAAGCTTTCTTT
TRBJ2-1,.,.,TRBV6-5,CASSGQTVYNEQFF,TGTGCCAGCAGCGGACAGACGGTCTACAATGAGCAGTTCTTC
TRBJ1-5,.,.,TRBV30,CAWSQQGQPQHF,TGTGCCTGGAGTCAGCAGGGTCAGCCCCAGCATTTT
TRBJ1-2,.,.,TRBV10-3,CAISESGYGYTF,TGTGCCATCAGTGAGTCGGGTTATGGCTACACCTTC
TRBJ1-2,TRBD1,.,TRBV18,CASSPGQDYGYTF,TGTGCCAGCTCACCCGGACAGGACTATGGCTACACCTTC
TRBJ1-4,.,.,TRBV7-6,CASSLGLQGISTNEKLFF,TGTGCCAGCAGCTTAGGCTTGCAAGGCATTTCAACTAATGAAAAACTGTTTTTT
TRBJ2-2,.,.,TRBV23-1,CASSQSESPNTGELFF,TGCGCCAGCAGTCAATCGGAGAGCCCGAACACCGGGGAGCTGTTTTTT
TRBJ1-1,.,.,TRBV6-5,CASSYQGGTEAFF,TGTGCCAGCAGTTACCAAGGGGGAACTGAAGCTTTCTTT
TRBJ2-5,.,.,TRBV11-3,CASSLGDQETQYF,TGTGCCAGCAGCTTAGGGGACCAAGAGACCCAGTACTTC
TRBJ2-3,TRBD2,once,TRBV10-2,CATRLAGEGDTQYF,TGCGCCACCAGACTAGCGGGAGAAGGAGATACGCAGTATTTT
TRBJ1-1,.,.,TRBV3-1/TRBV3-2,CASSPLGDTEAFF,TGTGCCAGCAGCCCTTTAGGGGACACTGAAGCTTTCTTT
TRBJ2-7,.,.,TRBV19,CASSGGYEQYF,TGTGCCAGTAGTGGGGGCTACGAGCAGTACTTC
TRBJ2-1,TRBD2,.,TRBV7-7,CASSLQRGGPNEQFF,TGTGCTAGCAGTCTACAGCGGGGGGGCCCGAATGAGCAGTTCTTC
TRBJ2-1,TRBD2,.,TRBV30,CAWSPYRTSGSAGGSKGQFF,TGTGCCTGGAGCCCTTACCGGACTAGCGGGAGTGCCGGCGGCTCAAAGGGGCAGTTCTTC
TRBJ1-2,.,.,TRBV7-2,CASSLGGFGNGDGYTF,TGTGCCAGCAGCTTAGGAGGTTTCGGCAACGGGGATGGCTACACCTTC
TRBJ1-1,.,.,TRBV30,CAWSVAGRAFF,TGTGCCTGGAGTGTAGCGGGCCGGGCTTTCTTT
TRBJ1-5,TRBD1,.,TRBV2,CASSDRGQSNQPQHF,TGTGCCAGCAGTGACAGGGGGCAAAGCAATCAGCCCCAGCATTTT